This is a list of T cell receptor beta chains from one sample in a study of blood T cell repertoires in COVID-19. Data came from immunoSEQ multiplex PCR; TCRdb stores just in-frame clones and leaves some out. Of 200,000 or so clones listed, approximately 82% are singletons. The sequencing input was peripheral blood. These receptors were obtained from a human donor with acute or convalescent COVID-19. The donor label of this sample is uncertain. CDR3s include the opening cysteine and the closing phenylalanine or tryptophan.

CDR3aa	len	v_gene
CASSLMGTGLSNQPQHF	17	TRBV7-2
CASSTGVEKLFF	12	TRBV18
CSVRQGTNQPQHF	13	TRBV29-1
CASSYTTGEDQPQHF	15	TRBV6-5
CASSLEGGRQDEQFF	15	TRBV7-7
CASSLPSTATNEKLFF	16	TRBV5-1
CSVRGNSNQPQHF	13	TRBV29-1
CASTRGSTDTQYF	13	TRBV11-2
CASRRTGTNEKLFF	14	TRBV19
CASSRGQGSSGSTGELFF	18	TRBV5-5
CAWNYLGFTDTQYF	14	TRBV30
CASSSSGRASEQYF	14	TRBV7-3
CASSPRLAGGDEQFF	15	TRBV18
CASSELVRGLHEQFF	15	TRBV10-2
CASSGRGAQPQHF	13	TRBV9
CASSSTPQGEKLFF	14	TRBV7-2
CSASSPGLAGGSYNEQFF	18	TRBV20-1
CASSPQNTEAFF	12	TRBV19
CASSFTSGDQPQHF	14	TRBV7-2
CATSATTGELFF	12	TRBV24-1
CASSGGGITDTQYF	14	TRBV9
CASSPSGGIATNEKLFF	17	TRBV7-6
CASSVQPIGQGRTEAFF	17	TRBV9
CASGLGTGAYNEQFF	15	TRBV7-2